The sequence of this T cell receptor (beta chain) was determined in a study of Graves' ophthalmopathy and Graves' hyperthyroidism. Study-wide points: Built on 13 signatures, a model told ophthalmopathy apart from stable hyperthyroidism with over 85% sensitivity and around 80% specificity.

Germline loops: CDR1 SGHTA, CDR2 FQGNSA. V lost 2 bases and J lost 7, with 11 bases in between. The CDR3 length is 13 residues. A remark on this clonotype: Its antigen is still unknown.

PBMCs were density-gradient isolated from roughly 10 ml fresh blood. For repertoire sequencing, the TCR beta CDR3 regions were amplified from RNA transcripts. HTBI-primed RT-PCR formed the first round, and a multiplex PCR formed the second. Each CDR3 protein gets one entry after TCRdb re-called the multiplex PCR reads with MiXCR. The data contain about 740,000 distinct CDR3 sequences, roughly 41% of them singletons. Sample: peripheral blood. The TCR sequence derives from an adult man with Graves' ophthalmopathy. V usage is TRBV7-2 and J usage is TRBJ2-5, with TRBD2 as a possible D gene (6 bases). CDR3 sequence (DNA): TGTGCCAGCAGCTTATTGGGACTTAGGACCCAGTACTTC. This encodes CASSLLGLRTQYF.